Below, 5 T cell receptor beta chains from the same sample are listed, as sequenced in a study of T cell repertoires in cytomegalovirus infection. MiXCR, run by TCRdb on the reads, gives a single entry per CDR3 protein. The sample has hundreds of thousands of distinct CDR3 sequences; about 33% are singletons. The antigens of these receptors remain unknown. Specimen: cultured PBMCs, collected from culture after CMV antigen stimulation. These receptors came from a human donor in good health (CMV status not recorded). Some clones in this sample may be carry-over from other donors' samples.

The V and J genes are TRBV29-1 and TRBJ2-1; TRBD1 matches at 8 bases. The germline V gene has CDR1 SQVTM and CDR2 ANQGSEA. V shed 2 bases and J 7 bases; nucleotides not matched to a gene: 13. CDR3 length: 16 residues. The DNA of the CDR3 is TGCAGCGTTGAAAAATTCGTCAGGGGGCTAGGGAATGAGCAGTTCTTC. It yields the protein CSVEKFVRGLGNEQFF.

V is TRBV7-2 and J is TRBJ2-1; TRBD1 matches 12 bases. V dropped 5 bases and J dropped 8; count of bases not matched to a gene: 7. Germline V gene data show CDR1 as SGHTA and CDR2 as FQGNSA. The CDR3 contains 15 residues. The CDR3 DNA follows: TGTGCCAGCAGCAAGGGGACAGGGGGCAAGGATGAGCAGTTCTTC. Amino acid sequence: CASSKGTGGKDEQFF.

For this clonotype: A much larger clone lies one base from this, so it may be a read error. The V gene is TRBV10-3, the J gene TRBJ2-7; 9 positions agree with TRBD1. The CDR3 is 16 amino acids. Germline loops: CDR1 ENHRY, CDR2 SYGVKD. The CDR3 region has the DNA TGTGCCACCAGTGAAACCGGGACAGGGAGTTCCTACGAGCAGTACTTC. This codes for CATSETGTGSSYEQYF.

This clonotype was observed a few times. The chain carries TRBV5-4 and TRBJ2-7, with D possibly matching TRBD2 (6 bases). Looked up from germline, CDR1 is SGHNT and CDR2 is YYREEE (reference sequence). V was trimmed by 4 bases and J by 7 bases, leaving 15 bases between them. The CDR3 spans 13 residues. Here the CDR3 reads CASSRDAREEQYF. The CDR3, as DNA: TGTGCCAGCAGCAGGGATGCCCGGGAGGAGCAGTACTTC.

The CDR3 bases are TGTGCCAGCAGCTACCGGGGCTCAAGGTGGGATACGCAGTATTTT. This sequence encodes CASSYRGSRWDTQYF. The chain has TRBV3-1 and TRBJ2-3; either TRBD1 or TRBD2 may fit D (5 bases each). The germline V gene has CDR1 LGHDT and CDR2 YNNKEL (reference sequence). The ends were cut back, 5 bases at V and 6 bases at J, with 18 bases in the middle. CDR3 size: 15 residues.